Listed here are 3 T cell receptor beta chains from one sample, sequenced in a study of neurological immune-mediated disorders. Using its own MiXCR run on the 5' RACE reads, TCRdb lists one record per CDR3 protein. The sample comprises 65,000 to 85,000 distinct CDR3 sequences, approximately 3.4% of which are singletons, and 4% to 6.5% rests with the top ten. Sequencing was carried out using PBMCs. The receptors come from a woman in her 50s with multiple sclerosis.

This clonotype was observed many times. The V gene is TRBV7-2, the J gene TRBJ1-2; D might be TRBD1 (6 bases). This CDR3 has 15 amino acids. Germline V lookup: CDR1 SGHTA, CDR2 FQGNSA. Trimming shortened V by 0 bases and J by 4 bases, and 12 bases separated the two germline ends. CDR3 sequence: CASSLAGGASYGYTF. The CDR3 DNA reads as TGTGCCAGCAGCTTAGCCGGGGGCGCGAGCTATGGCTACACCTTC.

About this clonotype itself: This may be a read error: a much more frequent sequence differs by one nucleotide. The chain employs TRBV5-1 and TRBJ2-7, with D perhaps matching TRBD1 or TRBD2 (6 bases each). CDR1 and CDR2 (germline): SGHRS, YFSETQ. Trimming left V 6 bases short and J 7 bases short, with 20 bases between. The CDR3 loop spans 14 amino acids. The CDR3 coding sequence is TGCGCCAGCAACATAGGGGGGATTAGGAAAGAGCAGTACTTC. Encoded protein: CASNIGGIRKEQYF.

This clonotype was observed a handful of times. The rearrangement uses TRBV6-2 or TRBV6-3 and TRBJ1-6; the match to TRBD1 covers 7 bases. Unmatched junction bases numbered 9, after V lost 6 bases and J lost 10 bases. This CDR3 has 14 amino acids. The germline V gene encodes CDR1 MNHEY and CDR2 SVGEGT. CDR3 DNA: TGTGCCAGCAGACAGACAGGGCAGCACTCACCCCTCCACTTT. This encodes CASRQTGQHSPLHF.